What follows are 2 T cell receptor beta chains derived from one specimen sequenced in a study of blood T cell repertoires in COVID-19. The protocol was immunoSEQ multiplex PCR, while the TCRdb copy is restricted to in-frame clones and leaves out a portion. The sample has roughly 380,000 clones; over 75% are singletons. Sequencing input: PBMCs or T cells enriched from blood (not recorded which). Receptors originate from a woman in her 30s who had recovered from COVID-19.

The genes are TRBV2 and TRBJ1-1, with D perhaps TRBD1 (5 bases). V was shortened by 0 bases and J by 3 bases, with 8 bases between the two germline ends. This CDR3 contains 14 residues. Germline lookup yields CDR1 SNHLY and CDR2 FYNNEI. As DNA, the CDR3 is TGTGCCAGCAGTGAAGCAGGGGCAGACACTGAAGCTTTCTTT. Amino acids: CASSEAGADTEAFF.

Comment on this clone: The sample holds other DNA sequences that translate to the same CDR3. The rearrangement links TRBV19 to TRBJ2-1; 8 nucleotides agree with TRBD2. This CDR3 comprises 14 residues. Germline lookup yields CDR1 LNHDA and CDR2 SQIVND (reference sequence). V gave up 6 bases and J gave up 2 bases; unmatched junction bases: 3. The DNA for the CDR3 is TGTGCCAGTAGCCCGGGACTAGCCTACAATGAGCAGTTCTTC. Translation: CASSPGLAYNEQFF. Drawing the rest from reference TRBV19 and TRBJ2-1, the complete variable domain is DGGITQSPKYLFRKEGQNVTLSCEQNLNHDAMYWYRQDPGQGLRLIYYSQIVNDFQKGDIAEGYSVSREKKESFPLTVTSAQKNPTAFYLCASSPGLAYNEQFFGPGTRLTVL.